Presented here are 18 T cell receptor beta chains from one specimen sequenced in a study of T cell changes during pregnancy in multiple sclerosis. Sequencing used immunoSEQ multiplex PCR; TCRdb keeps in-frame clones, though not all of them. The data show 70,000 or so clones, 91% seen once. This specimen was peripheral blood, taken in the third trimester of pregnancy. These receptors all come from a female donor in good health, enrolled as a control in a pregnancy study.

A word on this clone: The junction and the germline gene differ at one end; a read error may be behind it. V usage is TRBV7-9 and J usage is TRBJ1-2; D not resolved. CDR3 size: 12 residues. Germline CDR1 reads SEHNR; CDR2 reads FQNEAQ (reference sequence). The CDR3 bases are TGTGCCAGCAGCTCAAGTTCCCCCACGGGGTTCTTC. This translates into CASSSSSPTGFF.

The chain joins TRBV11-2 to TRBJ2-1; D is ambiguous. The ends were cut back, 2 bases at V and 6 bases at J, with 14 bases in the middle. The CDR3 loop spans 15 amino acids. Germline CDR1 reads SGHAT; CDR2 reads FQNNGV. The CDR3 protein is CASSLNPDSINEQFF. The CDR3 DNA is TGTGCCAGCAGCTTAAACCCTGACTCTATCAATGAGCAGTTCTTC.

The rearrangement links TRBV4-3 to TRBJ2-7, with 8 bases identical to TRBD1. Germline trimming cut 4 bases from V and 3 bases from J; bases unmatched to any gene: 8. The CDR3 is 15 residues long. Germline CDR1 and CDR2: LGHNA and YSLEER. The CDR3 loop is CASSLAGTGDYEQYF. Written as DNA, the CDR3 is TGCGCCAGCAGCCTAGCCGGGACAGGCGACTACGAGCAGTACTTC.

The chain links TRBV28 to TRBJ2-1, with 9 bases that match TRBD2. Unmatched junction bases numbered 3, after V lost 0 bases and J lost 6 bases. The CDR3 extends over 15 amino acids. Germline V CDR1 and CDR2: MDHEN, SYDVKM. The CDR3 spells CASSLWTSGLNEQFF. DNA for the CDR3: TGTGCCAGCAGTTTATGGACTAGCGGTCTCAATGAGCAGTTCTTC.

This chain joins TRBV15 and TRBJ2-7; TRBD2 might be the D (7 bases). This CDR3 comprises 14 residues. Germline CDR1 is LNHNV and CDR2 is YYDKDF (reference sequence). Trimming pared 5 bases from V and 3 bases from J, leaving 14 bases between. The CDR3 here is CATSGGGVHYEQYF. The CDR3 DNA follows: TGTGCCACCAGCGGAGGGGGGGTGCACTACGAGCAGTACTTC.

This clone was counted between two and nine times. For the CDR3, the DNA is TGTGCCAGCAGTGACTCAGCGGGGGGCTATGGCGGGGAGCTGTTTTTT. Its protein is CASSDSAGGYGGELFF. The rearrangement links TRBV6-4 to TRBJ2-2, with TRBD2 matching over 9 bases. CDR3 size: 16 residues. The V segment lost 0 bases and the J segment 7 bases; nucleotides outside the gene matches: 6. Germline V lookup: CDR1 MRHNA, CDR2 SNTAGT.

V is TRBV15 and J is TRBJ2-5; 7 positions agree with TRBD2. Germline loops: CDR1 LNHNV, CDR2 YYDKDF (reference sequence). This CDR3 is 15 amino acids long. With 0 bases clipped from V and 1 base from J, the junction kept 2 bases outside the gene matches. The CDR3 DNA sequence: TGTGCCACCAGCAGAGACGCTAGCGGCCAAGAGACCCAGTACTTC. Translating it yields CATSRDASGQETQYF.

The chain has TRBV29-1 and TRBJ1-4, with D unclear. V lost 4 bases to trimming and J lost 8 bases, with 14 bases between them. The germline CDR1 and CDR2 sequences are SQVTM and ANQGSEA. This CDR3 has 13 amino acids. The CDR3 coding sequence is TGCAGCGTTGGATCCCAGGCAAGGGAAAAACTGTTTTTT. As protein: CSVGSQAREKLFF.

This sequence joins TRBV4-1 and TRBJ1-5; 7 bases match TRBD1. From germline, CDR1 is MGHRA and CDR2 YSYEKL. The CDR3 length is 14 residues. The V segment lost 1 base and the J segment 6 bases; nucleotides outside the gene matches: 3. The CDR3 DNA sequence: TGCGCCAGCAGCCAAGTGACAGGGACTCAGCCCCAGCATTTT. Protein: CASSQVTGTQPQHF.

The chain employs TRBV28 and TRBJ2-7; tentative D call: TRBD2 (7 bases). Trimming stripped 5 bases from V and 1 base from J, with 21 bases between. The CDR3 is made up of 17 amino acids. CDR1 and CDR2 (germline): MDHEN, SYDVKM. The CDR3 DNA sequence: TGTGCCAGCAGTGGGGGGGTAACAGGGCAACTATCCTACGAGCAGTACTTC. Its translation is CASSGGVTGQLSYEQYF.

This chain links TRBV27 with TRBJ1-2, with TRBD1 matching 9 bases. V lost 5 bases, J lost 3 bases, and 4 bases stayed unmatched. CDR3 length: 14 residues. CDR1 MNHEY and CDR2 SMNVEV come from the germline V gene (reference sequence). The CDR3 DNA reads as TGTGCCAGCAGTCCCTGGACAGGGGACTATGGCTACACCTTC. This encodes CASSPWTGDYGYTF.

The CDR3 protein is CASTWANNQPQHF. The DNA for the CDR3 is TGTGCCAGCACCTGGGCCAATAATCAGCCCCAGCATTTT. V gene TRBV27 combines with J gene TRBJ1-5; unclear D gene. V lost 7 bases to trimming and J lost 4 bases, with 11 bases between them. Germline V gene lookup returns CDR1 MNHEY and CDR2 SMNVEV (reference sequence). The CDR3 sequence is 13 residues long.

J is TRBJ2-5 and V is TRBV4-1; possible D gene TRBD1, 6 bases. The CDR3 is 15 residues long. The germline V gene encodes CDR1 MGHRA and CDR2 YSYEKL. Trimming shortened V by 0 bases and J by 5 bases, and 13 bases separated the two germline ends. The CDR3 loop is CASSQDLQGRETQYF. CDR3 sequence (DNA): TGCGCCAGCAGCCAAGACTTACAGGGTCGGGAGACCCAGTACTTC.

This chain uses TRBV4-3 with TRBJ2-7; 7 bases match TRBD1. The germline V gene encodes CDR1 LGHNA and CDR2 YSLEER. This CDR3 is built from 16 residues. Unmatched junction bases numbered 6, after V lost 0 bases and J lost 1 base. CDR3 amino acids: CASSQETLRGSYEQYF. The CDR3 DNA reads as TGCGCCAGCAGCCAAGAAACTCTCAGGGGGTCCTACGAGCAGTACTTC.

The chain uses TRBV7-9 and TRBJ2-1; tentatively, D is TRBD1 (5 bases). The CDR3 is made up of 16 amino acids. Per the germline V gene, CDR1 is SEHNR and CDR2 is FQNEAQ (reference sequence). Trimming removed 4 bases from V and 3 bases from J, with 16 bases in between. Here the CDR3 DNA reads TGTGCCAGCAGCTCTACCCTCAGGGTGGGCTACAATGAGCAGTTCTTC. Amino acid sequence: CASSSTLRVGYNEQFF.

V and J are TRBV19 and TRBJ1-3; D is uncertain. The germline V and J ends were trimmed by 5 bases and 1 base, with 12 bases remaining between them. In germline, CDR1 is LNHDA, CDR2 SQIVND (reference sequence). The CDR3 has 15 amino acids. DNA of the CDR3: TGTGCCAGTAGTCCATATGACTCTTCTGGAAACACCATATATTTT. It translates to CASSPYDSSGNTIYF.

In its sample, this clone was seen once. V is TRBV7-8 and J is TRBJ2-5, with a possible D match to TRBD2 (6 bases). V was pared by 5 bases and J by 4 bases, with 20 bases between. The CDR3 runs to 16 residues. Germline lookup yields CDR1 SGHVS and CDR2 FQNEAQ. DNA for the CDR3: TGTGCCAGCAGCCCCCCTGGACCTAGGGAGGCAGAGACCCAGTACTTC. Translating it yields CASSPPGPREAETQYF.

This clone has a single count. The V gene is TRBV19, the J gene TRBJ2-7; D might be TRBD1 (6 bases). Germline CDR1 reads LNHDA; CDR2 reads SQIVND (reference sequence). Trimming removed 7 bases at V and 4 bases at J, with 8 bases between. The CDR3 contains 11 residues. The DNA for the CDR3 is TGTGCCAGTACCCAGGGGTACGAGCAGTACTTC. Amino acid sequence: CASTQGYEQYF.